The 31 T cell receptor beta chains given below trace back to one sample, sequenced in a study of T cell repertoires in cytomegalovirus infection (dated by TCRdb to about 2019). TCRdb records Illumina HiSeq 1500 as the sequencer. The public reads were run again by TCRdb, first through fastp at Q25 and then through MiXCR, and only productive beta chains were kept. One record per CDR3 amino acid sequence lists the most common genes and DNA. The sample table lists about 320,000 distinct CDR3 sequences, around a tenth of them with a count of one. The ten largest make up over 3.5% of the sample. The sequenced material came from PBMCs. The receptors derive from a human donor in good health (CMV status not recorded). Some clones in this sample may be carry-over from other donors' samples.

This clonotype has more than one count but fewer than ten. The chain links TRBV15 to TRBJ2-7, with D unclear. Germline V gene data show CDR1 as LNHNV and CDR2 as YYDKDF (reference sequence). CDR3 length: 14 residues. V was pared by 0 bases and J by 6 bases, with 12 bases between. CDR3 DNA: TGTGCCACCAGCAGAGATCGTGGTCCCACCGAGCAGTACTTC. Protein product: CATSRDRGPTEQYF.

The chain employs TRBV12-5 and TRBJ1-1; D remains ambiguous. Germline assignment: CDR1 LGHNT and CDR2 FRNRAP. CDR3 length: 12 residues. V lost 5 bases, J lost 7 bases, and 11 bases lay in between. CDR3 loop: CASGPKQNEAFF. CDR3 DNA: TGTGCTAGTGGTCCCAAGCAGAATGAAGCTTTCTTT.

The chain uses TRBV7-4 and TRBJ2-1; 7 bases fit TRBD2. V shed 3 bases and J 5 bases; nucleotides not matched to a gene: 10. The CDR3 has 16 residues. Looked up from germline, CDR1 is SGHVT and CDR2 is SQSDAQ. The DNA of the CDR3 is TGTGCCAGCAGCTTGGAAGGTCTAGCGGATAACAATGAGCAGTTCTTC. It encodes CASSLEGLADNNEQFF.

The chain carries TRBV6-5 and TRBJ2-7, with 12 bases matching TRBD2. V shed 6 bases and J 2 bases; nucleotides not matched to a gene: 5. CDR3 length equals 15 residues. From germline, CDR1 is MNHEY and CDR2 SVGAGI. The CDR3 sequence: CASSDPSGGAYEQYF. The CDR3 DNA reads as TGTGCCAGCAGCGACCCTAGCGGGGGGGCCTACGAGCAGTACTTC.

This clonotype was recorded many times. This CDR3 reads CASSPVGGRGNQPQHF. The CDR3 DNA follows: TGTGCCAGCAGCCCGGTCGGAGGGCGCGGCAATCAGCCCCAGCATTTT. The V and J genes are TRBV7-2 and TRBJ1-5; no clear D gene. This CDR3 spans 16 amino acids. Per the germline V gene, CDR1 is SGHTA and CDR2 is FQGNSA. Trimming removed 5 bases at V and 2 bases at J, with 16 bases between.

The rearrangement links TRBV7-2 to TRBJ2-2, with TRBD2 matching over 13 bases. Germline V gene sequence: CDR1 SGHTA, CDR2 FQGNSA. Trimming cost V 5 bases and J 8 bases; bases outside gene matches: 5. This CDR3 spans 15 amino acids. The CDR3 is CASSKGLAGEGELFF. The CDR3 bases are TGTGCCAGCAGCAAAGGACTAGCGGGAGAGGGGGAGCTGTTTTTT.

The V call is TRBV7-6, the J call TRBJ2-1; D may match TRBD1 or TRBD2 (6 bases each). From germline, CDR1 is SGHVS and CDR2 FNYEAQ. The CDR3 extends over 18 amino acids. Trimming took off 5 bases at V and 0 bases at J, with 20 bases between the two ends. The CDR3 DNA reads TGTGCCAGCAGCCACGGGGGCACAACCTCTAGCTCCTACAATGAGCAGTTCTTC. It encodes CASSHGGTTSSSYNEQFF.

The chain carries TRBV20-1 and TRBJ1-2; D is undetermined. The V end was cut by 3 bases, the J end by 1 base, with 15 bases between. The CDR3 extends over 15 amino acids. The germline V gene has CDR1 DFQATT and CDR2 SNEGSKA (reference sequence). CDR3 in amino acids: CSASGKDLYNYGYTF. CDR3 DNA sequence: TGCAGTGCTAGCGGGAAGGATCTTTATAACTATGGCTACACCTTC.

This clonotype was picked up many times. The rearrangement links TRBV7-2 to TRBJ1-2; TRBD1 aligns across 8 bases. Germline CDR1 reads SGHTA; CDR2 reads FQGNSA. V lost 5 bases to trimming and J lost 7 bases; unmatched junction nucleotides: 12. The length of the CDR3 is 15 residues. CDR3 DNA: TGTGCCAGCAGCATAAGACAGGGGACGTCTATTGGCTACACCTTC. Amino acid sequence: CASSIRQGTSIGYTF.

This clonotype showed up many times. The chain is built from TRBV4-2 and TRBJ2-7; TRBD2 aligns across 9 bases. The germline V gene encodes CDR1 LGHNA and CDR2 YNFKEQ. The CDR3 covers 17 residues. The V and J ends lost 1 base and 1 base, in that order; junction bases with no gene match: 8. The CDR3, as DNA: TGTGCCAGCAGCCAAGTGGGTAGCGGGGGACTATCCTACGAGCAGTACTTC. Translating it yields CASSQVGSGGLSYEQYF.

The V and J genes are TRBV27 and TRBJ1-6, with D hard to call. V lost 4 bases and J lost 6, with 10 bases in between. This CDR3 has 14 amino acids. CDR1 and CDR2 (germline): MNHEY, SMNVEV (reference sequence). CDR3 coding DNA: TGTGCCAGCAGTTGGAGGGAATCTAATTCACCCCTCCACTTT. Translated: CASSWRESNSPLHF.

This clonotype was counted at least ten times. This sequence joins TRBV7-3 and TRBJ1-2, with a possible D match to TRBD1 (5 bases). Trimming left V 5 bases short and J 7 bases short, with 17 bases between. This CDR3 comprises 14 residues. CDR1 SGHTA and CDR2 FQGTGA come from the germline V gene. The DNA for the CDR3 is TGTGCCAGCAGCCCAGGGCCTCTAATGGGTGGCTACACCTTC. Translating it yields CASSPGPLMGGYTF.

This chain joins TRBV10-3 and TRBJ1-4; 8 bases map to TRBD1. Germline V gene lookup returns CDR1 ENHRY and CDR2 SYGVKD. Germline trimming cut 10 bases from V and 2 bases from J; bases unmatched to any gene: 6. The CDR3 sequence is 14 residues long. The CDR3 loop is CATRDRSTNEKLFF. The CDR3 region has the DNA TGTGCCACCAGGGACAGGTCCACTAATGAAAAACTGTTTTTT.

This clonotype has at least ten counts. The J gene is TRBJ2-1, the V gene TRBV7-9; TRBD2 agrees at 9 bases. J lost 9 bases, V lost 1 base, and 7 bases had no gene match. The length of the CDR3 is 15 residues. Germline V gene lookup returns CDR1 SEHNR and CDR2 FQNEAQ (reference sequence). The CDR3: CASSLGLADFAEQFF. The CDR3 bases are TGTGCCAGCAGCTTAGGACTAGCGGACTTCGCTGAGCAGTTCTTC.

This clonotype was seen a few times. The V call is TRBV30, the J call TRBJ2-5, with D perhaps TRBD2 (7 bases). Trimming removed 4 bases at V and 5 bases at J, with 14 bases between. The germline V gene has CDR1 GTSNPN and CDR2 SVGIG (reference sequence). The CDR3 has 13 residues. In nucleotides, the CDR3 is TGTGCCTGGACCCTGGGGGGGCCGGAGACCCAGTACTTC. Translated, it gives CAWTLGGPETQYF.

In its sample, this clonotype was seen many times. The genes are TRBV7-2 and TRBJ1-2, with D possibly matching TRBD1 (5 bases). Germline V gene data show CDR1 as SGHTA and CDR2 as FQGNSA. The ends were cut back, 0 bases at V and 3 bases at J, with 11 bases in the middle. The CDR3 extends over 15 amino acids. CDR3 protein: CASSLAPVQDYGYTF. The CDR3 DNA follows: TGTGCCAGCAGCTTAGCCCCAGTACAGGACTATGGCTACACCTTC. The entire variable domain, with the rest obtained from reference TRBV7-2 and TRBJ1-2, is as follows: GAGVSQSPSNKVTEKGKDVELRCDPISGHTALYWYRQSLGQGLEFLIYFQGNSAPDKSGLPSDRFSAERTGGSVSTLTIQRTQQEDSAVYLCASSLAPVQDYGYTFGSGTRLTVV.

This clonotype was counted only a few times. This rearrangement joins TRBV2 to TRBJ2-2; 7 bases agree with TRBD1. V was pared by 7 bases and J by 0 bases, with 5 bases of the junction left unmatched. This CDR3 region has 15 residues. Germline CDR1 is SNHLY and CDR2 is FYNNEI. The CDR3 DNA is TGTGCCAGCAAAGGGACAGTCGCGAACACCGGGGAGCTGTTTTTT. Translating it yields CASKGTVANTGELFF.

The gene calls are TRBV7-9 and TRBJ2-7, with 9 bases aligning to TRBD1. CDR1 is SEHNR, CDR2 FQNEAQ, per germline (reference sequence). This CDR3 region has 14 residues. V lost 6 bases, J lost 2 bases, and 5 bases stayed unmatched. The CDR3 region is CASSMDRGTYEQYF. As DNA, the CDR3 is TGTGCCAGCAGTATGGACAGGGGAACCTACGAGCAGTACTTC.

This sequence joins TRBV11-3 and TRBJ1-1, with a tentative D call TRBD1 (5 bases). Per germline, CDR1 SGHNT and CDR2 YENEEA. V was pared by 0 bases and J by 1 base, with 9 bases between. CDR3 size: 15 residues. The DNA of the CDR3 is TGTGCCAGCAGCTTAGAGGGCAGGGCGAACACTGAAGCTTTCTTT. Translation: CASSLEGRANTEAFF.

This clonotype has at least ten counts. This chain joins TRBV27 and TRBJ2-7; D gene ambiguous. The CDR3 covers 13 residues. CDR1 is MNHEY, CDR2 SMNVEV, per germline (reference sequence). V lost 5 bases to trimming and J lost 3 bases, with 11 bases between them. CDR3 loop: CASSPREIYEQYF. The CDR3, as DNA: TGTGCCAGCAGTCCCCGAGAAATCTACGAGCAGTACTTC.

This clonotype was observed many times. This sequence joins TRBV6-6 and TRBJ2-3, with D perhaps matching TRBD2 (5 bases). Trimming pared 5 bases from V and 2 bases from J, leaving 5 bases between. The CDR3 has 12 amino acids. Germline V CDR1 and CDR2: MNHNY, SVGAGI (reference sequence). CDR3 sequence (DNA): TGTGCCAGCAGTGACTACACAGATACGCAGTATTTT. Translating gives CASSDYTDTQYF.

The V call is TRBV27, the J call TRBJ2-3; D is ambiguous. This CDR3 has 12 residues. Germline V gives CDR1 MNHEY, CDR2 SMNVEV (reference sequence). The V and J ends lost 3 bases and 4 bases respectively, with 5 bases between them. In nucleotides, the CDR3 is TGTGCCAGCAGTTTTTTTCCAGATACGCAGTATTTT. This translates into CASSFFPDTQYF.

The rearrangement uses TRBV7-9 and TRBJ2-1, with D hard to call. This CDR3 is built from 15 residues. The V end was cut by 1 base, the J end by 0 bases, with 7 bases between. CDR1 SEHNR and CDR2 FQNEAQ come from the germline V gene (reference sequence). The CDR3: CASSLGPHSYNEQFF. CDR3 bases: TGTGCCAGCAGCTTAGGACCCCACTCCTACAATGAGCAGTTCTTC.

On this clonotype: A read error may explain this, as a much larger clone is one base away. The chain carries TRBV20-1 and TRBJ1-1, with 7 bases matching TRBD1. This CDR3 region has 14 residues. Germline-derived CDR1 and CDR2 are DFQATT and SNEGSKA (reference sequence). The CDR3 is CSANRGVRGTEALF. The CDR3 DNA sequence: TGCAGTGCCAACAGGGGCGTAAGGGGAACTGAAGCTCTCTTT.

The chain is built from TRBV6-8 and TRBJ1-5; 7 nucleotides align to TRBD1. V trimming: 6 bases; J trimming: 2 bases; junction bases outside the gene matches: 13. This CDR3 contains 17 residues. Looked up from germline, CDR1 is MNHGY and CDR2 is SAAAGT. CDR3 in DNA: TGTGCCAGCAGCAGGGGGGGACGGCTAAAGGGCAATCAGCCCCAGCATTTT. It encodes CASSRGGRLKGNQPQHF.

The chain joins TRBV19 to TRBJ1-1; maybe TRBD1 (5 bases). Per germline, CDR1 LNHDA and CDR2 SQIVND (reference sequence). This CDR3 has 15 amino acids. Between the trimmed V and J ends, which lost 5 bases and 1 base, there was a span of 14 bases. The CDR3, as DNA: TGTGCCAGTAGTCCCCGGGACGGGCGGAACACTGAAGCTTTCTTT. Protein sequence: CASSPRDGRNTEAFF. Complete variable domain (other parts from reference TRBV19 and TRBJ1-1): DGGITQSPKYLFRKEGQNVTLSCEQNLNHDAMYWYRQDPGQGLRLIYYSQIVNDFQKGDIAEGYSVSREKKESFPLTVTSAQKNPTAFYLCASSPRDGRNTEAFFGQGTRLTVV.

The chain joins TRBV12-5 to TRBJ2-2, with D possibly TRBD1 on 5 matching bases. Trimming stripped 6 bases from V and 2 bases from J, with 16 bases between. CDR3 length: 16 residues. Germline V gene lookup returns CDR1 LGHNT and CDR2 FRNRAP. The CDR3 coding sequence is TGTGCTAGTGGCCCAGACAGAAACTTTAACACCGGGGAGCTGTTTTTT. It encodes CASGPDRNFNTGELFF.

The table lists this clonotype with a few counts. The CDR3, as DNA: TGCGCCAGCAGCCAATTAGGGGGGGCCAGGGGGCCGACTGAAGCTTTCTTT. Protein product: CASSQLGGARGPTEAFF. The V gene is TRBV4-3, the J gene TRBJ1-1; the match to TRBD1 covers 8 bases. This CDR3 contains 17 residues. J was trimmed by 5 bases and V by 2 bases; bases with no gene match: 13. In germline, CDR1 is LGHNA, CDR2 YSLEER.

This clonotype turned up a few times. This chain joins TRBV20-1 and TRBJ1-1; perhaps TRBD1 as D (5 bases). Germline assignment: CDR1 DFQATT and CDR2 SNEGSKA (reference sequence). The CDR3 runs to 14 residues. The germline V and J ends were trimmed by 6 bases and 0 bases, with 14 bases remaining between them. CDR3 sequence: CSAKLGDLNTEAFF. In DNA, the CDR3 is TGCAGTGCAAAGTTGGGGGACTTGAACACTGAAGCTTTCTTT.

Many counts were recorded for this clonotype. The chain has TRBV19 and TRBJ2-1; 12 nucleotides match TRBD2. V was clipped by 5 bases and J by 6 bases; unmatched bases: 8. This CDR3 has 16 amino acids. Per the germline V gene, CDR1 is LNHDA and CDR2 is SQIVND (reference sequence). The DNA for the CDR3 is TGTGCCAGTAGTGGCTCTAGCGGGGGGGCCTTCAATGAGCAGTTCTTC. Protein product: CASSGSSGGAFNEQFF.

This clonotype showed up just a few times. The chain combines TRBV30 with TRBJ1-2, with D unresolved. Germline V CDR1 and CDR2: GTSNPN, SVGIG (reference sequence). The CDR3 extends over 15 amino acids. Trimming shortened V by 6 bases and J by 2 bases, and 19 bases separated the two germline ends. This CDR3 reads CACHPFGLANYGYTF. CDR3 coding DNA: TGTGCCTGTCACCCCTTTGGGTTGGCCAACTATGGCTACACCTTC.